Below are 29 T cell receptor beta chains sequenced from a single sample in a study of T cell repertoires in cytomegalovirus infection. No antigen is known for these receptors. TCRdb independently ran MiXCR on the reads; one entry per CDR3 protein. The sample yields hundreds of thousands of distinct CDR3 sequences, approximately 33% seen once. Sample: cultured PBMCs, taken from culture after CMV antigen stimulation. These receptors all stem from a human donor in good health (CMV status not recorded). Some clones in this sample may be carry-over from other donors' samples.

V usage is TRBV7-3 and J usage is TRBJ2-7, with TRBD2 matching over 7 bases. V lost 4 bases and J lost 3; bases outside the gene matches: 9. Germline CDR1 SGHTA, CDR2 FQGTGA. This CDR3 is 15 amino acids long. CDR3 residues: CASSSPSGAHYEQYF. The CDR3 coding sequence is TGTGCCAGCAGCTCCCCCAGCGGGGCTCACTACGAGCAGTACTTC.

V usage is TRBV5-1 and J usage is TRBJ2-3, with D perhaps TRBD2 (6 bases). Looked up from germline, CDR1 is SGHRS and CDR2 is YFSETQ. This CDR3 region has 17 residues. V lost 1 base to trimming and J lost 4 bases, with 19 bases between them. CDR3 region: CASSLTLAAGIPDTQYF. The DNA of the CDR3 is TGCGCCAGCAGCTTGACACTAGCAGCGGGTATTCCAGATACGCAGTATTTT.

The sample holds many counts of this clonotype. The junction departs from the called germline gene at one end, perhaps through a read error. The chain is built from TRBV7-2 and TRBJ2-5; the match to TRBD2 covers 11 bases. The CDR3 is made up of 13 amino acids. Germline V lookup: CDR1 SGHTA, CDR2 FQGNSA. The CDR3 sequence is CASSLTTSGGRVF. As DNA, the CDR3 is TGTGCCAGCAGCTTGACCACTAGCGGGGGCCGGGTCTTC.

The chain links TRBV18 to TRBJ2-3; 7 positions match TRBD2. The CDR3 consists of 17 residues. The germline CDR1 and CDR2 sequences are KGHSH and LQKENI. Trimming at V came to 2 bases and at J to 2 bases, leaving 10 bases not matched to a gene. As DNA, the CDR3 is TGTGCCAGCTCACCAGGAGCGGCAGGGAGGGTCACAGATACGCAGTATTTT. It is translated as CASSPGAAGRVTDTQYF.

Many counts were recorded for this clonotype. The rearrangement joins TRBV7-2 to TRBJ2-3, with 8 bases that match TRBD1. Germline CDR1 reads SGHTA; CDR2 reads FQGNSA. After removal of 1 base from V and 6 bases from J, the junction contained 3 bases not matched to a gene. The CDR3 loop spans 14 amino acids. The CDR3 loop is CASSLGTGRDTQYF. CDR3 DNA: TGTGCCAGCAGCTTAGGGACAGGGAGGGATACGCAGTATTTT.

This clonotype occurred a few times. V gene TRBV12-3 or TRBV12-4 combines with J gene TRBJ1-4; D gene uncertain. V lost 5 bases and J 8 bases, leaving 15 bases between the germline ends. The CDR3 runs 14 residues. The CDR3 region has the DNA TGTGCCAGCAGTCCGGCCCCTTTGGGGGAAAAACTGTTTTTT. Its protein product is CASSPAPLGEKLFF.

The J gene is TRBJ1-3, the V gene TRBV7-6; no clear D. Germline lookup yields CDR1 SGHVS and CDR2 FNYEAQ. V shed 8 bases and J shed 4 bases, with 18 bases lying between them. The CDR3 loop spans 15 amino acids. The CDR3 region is CASATRTDQGNTIYF. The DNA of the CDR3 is TGTGCCAGCGCAACCCGAACGGACCAGGGAAACACCATATATTTT. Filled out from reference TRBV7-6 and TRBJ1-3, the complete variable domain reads GAGVSQSPRYKVTKRGQDVALRCDPISGHVSLYWYRQALGQGPEFLTYFNYEAQQDKSGLPNDRFSAERPEGSISTLTIQRTEQRDSAMYRCASATRTDQGNTIYFGEGSWLTVV.

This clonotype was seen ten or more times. The CDR3 region is CASSLGLAGAVGKNIQYF. CDR3 sequence (DNA): TGTGCCAGCAGCTTAGGACTAGCGGGGGCGGTCGGCAAAAACATTCAGTACTTC. The rearrangement links TRBV7-2 to TRBJ2-4; TRBD2 matches 12 bases. Germline CDR1 SGHTA, CDR2 FQGNSA. Trimming cost V 1 base and J 3 bases; bases outside gene matches: 7. The CDR3 spans 18 residues.

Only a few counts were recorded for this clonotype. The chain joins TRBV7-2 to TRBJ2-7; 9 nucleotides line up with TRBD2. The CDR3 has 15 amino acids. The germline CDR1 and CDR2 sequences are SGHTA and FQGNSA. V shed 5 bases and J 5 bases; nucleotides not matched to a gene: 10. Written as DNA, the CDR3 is TGTGCCAGCAGCCTGAGCGGGAGGTGGATGGACGAGCAGTACTTC. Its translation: CASSLSGRWMDEQYF.

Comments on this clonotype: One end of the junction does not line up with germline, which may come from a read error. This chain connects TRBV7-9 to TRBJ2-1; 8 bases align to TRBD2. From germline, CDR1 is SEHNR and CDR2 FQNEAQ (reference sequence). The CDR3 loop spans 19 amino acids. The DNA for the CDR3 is TGTGCCAGCAGCCTAGCCAGGGTAGCGGGACTTAGCTCCTACAATGAGCAGTTCTTC. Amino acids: CASSLARVAGLSSYNEQFF.

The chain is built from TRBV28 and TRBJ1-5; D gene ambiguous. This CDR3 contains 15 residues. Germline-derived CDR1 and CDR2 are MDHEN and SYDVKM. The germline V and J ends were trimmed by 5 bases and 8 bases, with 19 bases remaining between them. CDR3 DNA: TGTGCCAGCAGTCGACCCCACTCCCTGGAAAAGCCCCAGCATTTT. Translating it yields CASSRPHSLEKPQHF. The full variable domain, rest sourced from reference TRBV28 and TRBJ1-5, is DVKVTQSSRYLVKRTGEKVFLECVQDMDHENMFWYRQDPGLGLRLIYFSYDVKMKEKGDIPEGYSVSREKKERFSLILESASTNQTSMYLCASSRPHSLEKPQHFGDGTRLSIL.

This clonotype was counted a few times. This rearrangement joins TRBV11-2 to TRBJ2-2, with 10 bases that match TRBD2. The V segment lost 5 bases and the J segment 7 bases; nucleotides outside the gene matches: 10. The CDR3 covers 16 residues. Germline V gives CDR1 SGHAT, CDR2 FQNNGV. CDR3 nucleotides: TGTGCCAGCAGCCCCCCTAGCGGGAGACGAATCGGGGAGCTGTTTTTT. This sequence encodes CASSPPSGRRIGELFF.

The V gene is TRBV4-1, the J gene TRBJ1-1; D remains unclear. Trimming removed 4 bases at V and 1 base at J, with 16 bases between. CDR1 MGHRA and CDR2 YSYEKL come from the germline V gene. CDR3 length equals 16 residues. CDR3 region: CASSLVARVPNTEAFF. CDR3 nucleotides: TGCGCCAGCAGCCTCGTAGCGAGGGTCCCGAACACTGAAGCTTTCTTT.

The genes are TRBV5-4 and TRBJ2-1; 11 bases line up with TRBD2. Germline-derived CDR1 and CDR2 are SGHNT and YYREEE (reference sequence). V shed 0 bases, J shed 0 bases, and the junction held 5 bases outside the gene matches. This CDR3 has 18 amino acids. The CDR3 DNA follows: TGTGCCAGCAGCTTGGGGACTAGCGGGTGGAGCTCCTACAATGAGCAGTTCTTC. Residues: CASSLGTSGWSSYNEQFF.

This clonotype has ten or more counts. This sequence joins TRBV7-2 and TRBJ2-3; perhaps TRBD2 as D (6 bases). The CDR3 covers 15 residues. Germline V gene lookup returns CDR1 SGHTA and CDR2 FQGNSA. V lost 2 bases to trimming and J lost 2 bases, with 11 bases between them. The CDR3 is CASSLTGGDTDTQYF. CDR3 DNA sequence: TGTGCCAGCAGCTTAACCGGGGGTGACACAGATACGCAGTATTTT.

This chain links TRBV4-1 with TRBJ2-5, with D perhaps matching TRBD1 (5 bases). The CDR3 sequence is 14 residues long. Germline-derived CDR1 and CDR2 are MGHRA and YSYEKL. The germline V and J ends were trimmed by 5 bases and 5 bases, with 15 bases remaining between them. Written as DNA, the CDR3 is TGCGCCAGCAGCTCAACCACGAACAGGGAGACCCAGTACTTC. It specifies CASSSTTNRETQYF.

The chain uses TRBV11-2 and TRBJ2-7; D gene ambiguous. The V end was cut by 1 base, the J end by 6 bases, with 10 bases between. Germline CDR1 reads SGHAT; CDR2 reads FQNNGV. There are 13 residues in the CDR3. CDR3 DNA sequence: TGTGCCAGCAGCTTAGGCAGGCGAATCGAGCAGTACTTC. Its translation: CASSLGRRIEQYF.

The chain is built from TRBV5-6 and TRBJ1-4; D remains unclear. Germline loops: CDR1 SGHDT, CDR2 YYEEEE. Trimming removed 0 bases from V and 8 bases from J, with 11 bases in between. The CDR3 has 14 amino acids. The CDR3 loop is CASSLVGSREKLFF. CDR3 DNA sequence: TGTGCCAGCAGCTTGGTGGGTTCTCGCGAAAAACTGTTTTTT.

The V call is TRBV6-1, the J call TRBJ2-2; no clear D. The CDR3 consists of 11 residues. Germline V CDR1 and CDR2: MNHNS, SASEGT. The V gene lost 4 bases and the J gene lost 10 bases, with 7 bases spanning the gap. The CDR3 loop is CASSVSEELFF. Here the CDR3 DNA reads TGTGCCAGCAGTGTCTCTGAGGAGCTGTTTTTT.

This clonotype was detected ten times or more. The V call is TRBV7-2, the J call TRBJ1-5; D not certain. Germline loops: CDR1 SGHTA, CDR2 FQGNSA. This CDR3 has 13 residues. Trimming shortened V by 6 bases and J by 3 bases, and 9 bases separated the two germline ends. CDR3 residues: CASRVQFNQPQHF. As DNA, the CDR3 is TGTGCCAGCAGGGTACAGTTCAATCAGCCCCAGCATTTT.

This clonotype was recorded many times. The CDR3 region has the DNA TGTGCCAGCAGCCCTCGACAGGGAATCATGGAAGAGACCCAGTACTTC. Translating gives CASSPRQGIMEETQYF. This chain links TRBV7-9 with TRBJ2-5; 7 bases match TRBD1. The ends lost 5 bases at V and 3 bases at J; junction bases unmatched: 12. This CDR3 comprises 16 residues. Per germline, CDR1 SEHNR and CDR2 FQNEAQ (reference sequence).

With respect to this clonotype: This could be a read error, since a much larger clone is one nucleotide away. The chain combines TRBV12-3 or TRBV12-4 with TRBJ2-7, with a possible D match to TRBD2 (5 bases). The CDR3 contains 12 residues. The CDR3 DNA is TGTGCCAGCACTGGGAGTATGCACGAGCAGCACTTC. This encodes CASTGSMHEQHF.

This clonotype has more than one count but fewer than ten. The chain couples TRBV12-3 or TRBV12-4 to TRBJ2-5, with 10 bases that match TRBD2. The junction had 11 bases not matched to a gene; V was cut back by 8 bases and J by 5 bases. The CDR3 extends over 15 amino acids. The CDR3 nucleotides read TGTGCCAGCGCCCGTCGTGGGACTAGCGACGAGACCCAGTACTTC. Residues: CASARRGTSDETQYF.

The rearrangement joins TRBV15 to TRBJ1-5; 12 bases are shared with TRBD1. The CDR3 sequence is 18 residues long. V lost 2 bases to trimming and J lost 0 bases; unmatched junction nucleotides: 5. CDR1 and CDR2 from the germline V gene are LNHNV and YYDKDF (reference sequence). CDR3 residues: CATSRLGTGGRSNQPQHF. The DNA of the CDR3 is TGTGCCACCAGCAGACTTGGGACAGGGGGCCGTAGCAATCAGCCCCAGCATTTT.

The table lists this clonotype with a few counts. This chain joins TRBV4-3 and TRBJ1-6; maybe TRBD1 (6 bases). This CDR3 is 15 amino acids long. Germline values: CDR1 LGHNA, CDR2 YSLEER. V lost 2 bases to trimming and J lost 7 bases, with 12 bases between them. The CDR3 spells CASSQSTGSNSPLHF. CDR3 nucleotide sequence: TGCGCCAGCAGCCAATCGACAGGCTCGAATTCACCCCTCCACTTT.

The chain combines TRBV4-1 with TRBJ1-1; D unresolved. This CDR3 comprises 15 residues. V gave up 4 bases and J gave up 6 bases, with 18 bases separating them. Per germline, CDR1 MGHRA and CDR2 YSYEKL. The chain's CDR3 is CASSPHARDYAEAFF. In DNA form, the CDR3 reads TGCGCCAGCAGCCCACACGCTAGGGATTACGCTGAAGCTTTCTTT.

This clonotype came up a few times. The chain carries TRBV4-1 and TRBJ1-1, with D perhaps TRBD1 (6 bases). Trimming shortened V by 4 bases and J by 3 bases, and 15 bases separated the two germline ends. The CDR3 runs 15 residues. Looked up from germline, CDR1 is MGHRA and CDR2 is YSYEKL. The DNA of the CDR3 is TGCGCCAGCAGCCGCAGGGGAGGGGGGGACACTGAAGCTTTCTTT. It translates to CASSRRGGGDTEAFF.

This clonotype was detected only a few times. The chain's CDR3 is CASSEALNQPQHF. The CDR3 nucleotides read TGTGCCAGCAGTGAGGCTCTGAATCAGCCCCAGCATTTT. The chain uses TRBV6-1 and TRBJ1-5; D ambiguous. Germline V gene lookup returns CDR1 MNHNS and CDR2 SASEGT. V lost 3 bases and J 4 bases, leaving 7 bases between the germline ends. The CDR3 length is 13 residues.

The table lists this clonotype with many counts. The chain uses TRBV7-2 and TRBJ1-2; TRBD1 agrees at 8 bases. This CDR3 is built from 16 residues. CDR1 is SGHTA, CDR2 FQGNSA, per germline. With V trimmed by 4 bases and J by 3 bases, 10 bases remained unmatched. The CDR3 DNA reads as TGTGCCAGCAGCTCCGGCGGACAGGGTAGCCACTATGGCTACACCTTC. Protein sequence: CASSSGGQGSHYGYTF. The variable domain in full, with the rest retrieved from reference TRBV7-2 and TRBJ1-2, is GAGVSQSPSNKVTEKGKDVELRCDPISGHTALYWYRQSLGQGLEFLIYFQGNSAPDKSGLPSDRFSAERTGGSVSTLTIQRTQQEDSAVYLCASSSGGQGSHYGYTFGSGTRLTVV.